This entry describes one T cell receptor (beta chain). V was trimmed by 5 bases and J by 2 bases, leaving 9 bases between them. The CDR3 consists of 13 residues. CDR1 is SGHRS and CDR2 is YFSETQ in the germline V gene. The data were obtained in a study of blood T cell repertoires in COVID-19. The wider study: The analysed material was cDNA or gDNA that came from T cells, B-cell-depleted T cells, or PBMCs.

Sequenced by immunoSEQ multiplex PCR; TCRdb stores in-frame clones only, minus some. The sample holds 40,000 to 55,000 clones, about 81% seen once. The rearrangement links TRBV5-1 to TRBJ2-3, with unresolved D. The receptor was isolated from a man over 45 with acute or convalescent COVID-19. The sequencing input was peripheral blood. The CDR3 sequence: CASSGLSTDTQYF. The CDR3 DNA sequence: TGCGCCAGCAGTGGGCTGTCCACAGATACGCAGTATTTT.